This record covers a single T cell receptor (beta chain). Its antigen is undetermined. Clones were read by immunoSEQ multiplex PCR, and TCRdb kept only the in-frame ones, dropping some. The sample lists about 9,900 clones, approximately 94% occurring once. The data belong to a study of graft-versus-host responses after intestinal transplantation. Study details: All recipients were transplanted with multivisceral, liver-intestinal, or isolated intestinal grafts. Recipients across the board were started on anti-thymocyte globulin induction, then kept on tacrolimus and steroids for around 3 years. Study findings and constraints: Graft-donor T cell macrochimerism in patients accompanied high graft-versus-host to host-versus-graft clonal ratios in allografts. Ileal or blood samples showed some GvH clones first, and such clones were also found in recipient marrow.

Germline-derived CDR1 and CDR2 are SGHTA and FQGNSA. Trimming left V 5 bases short and J 2 bases short, with 15 bases between. This CDR3 spans 16 amino acids. The chain uses TRBV7-2 and TRBJ1-4; D unclear. The sample here was PBMCs, taken 8 days after intestinal transplant. The source of this sequence is a human patient who received an intestinal transplant, so some T cells may come from the graft donor. CDR3 residues: CASSLWGSETNEKLFF. CDR3 DNA: TGTGCCAGCAGCCTCTGGGGATCAGAGACTAATGAAAAACTGTTTTTT.